A single T cell receptor (beta chain) is shown here with its context. Antigen specificity is unknown. This entry belongs to a study of Tregs in tolerant kidney transplant recipients. The nonmyeloablative bone marrow transplants came from related graft donors, with transient mixed chimerism. CD4+CD25+CD127- Tregs, CD4+CD25- non-Tregs, CD4 and CD8 cells were sorted. Study results and limitations: Some patients' samples used different primers over time, so nucleotide sequences weren't comparable.

V lost 6 bases, J lost 5 bases, and 5 bases stayed unmatched. CDR3 length equals 13 residues. CDR1 is SGHNT and CDR2 is YENEEA in the germline V gene. Profiled with immunoSEQ multiplex PCR; TCRdb holds only in-frame clones, not every one. The table has about 64,000 clones, around 87% seen once. The chain has TRBV11-3 and TRBJ2-5; 8 nucleotides line up with TRBD1. Specimen: CD4+ T cells from blood (PBMCs), collected 6 months after the transplant. The TCR sequence derives from a human patient who received a combined kidney and bone marrow transplant. Some T cells may originate from the graft donor. Written as DNA, the CDR3 is TGTGCCAGCAGGAAGAACAGGGGGGAGACCCAGTACTTC. Its protein product is CASRKNRGETQYF. The whole variable domain, filled in from reference TRBV11-3 and TRBJ2-5, reads EAGVVQSPRYKIIEKKQPVAFWCNPISGHNTLYWYLQNLGQGPELLIRYENEEAVDDSQLPKDRFSAERLKGVDSTLKIQPAELGDSAVYLCASRKNRGETQYFGPGTRLLVL.